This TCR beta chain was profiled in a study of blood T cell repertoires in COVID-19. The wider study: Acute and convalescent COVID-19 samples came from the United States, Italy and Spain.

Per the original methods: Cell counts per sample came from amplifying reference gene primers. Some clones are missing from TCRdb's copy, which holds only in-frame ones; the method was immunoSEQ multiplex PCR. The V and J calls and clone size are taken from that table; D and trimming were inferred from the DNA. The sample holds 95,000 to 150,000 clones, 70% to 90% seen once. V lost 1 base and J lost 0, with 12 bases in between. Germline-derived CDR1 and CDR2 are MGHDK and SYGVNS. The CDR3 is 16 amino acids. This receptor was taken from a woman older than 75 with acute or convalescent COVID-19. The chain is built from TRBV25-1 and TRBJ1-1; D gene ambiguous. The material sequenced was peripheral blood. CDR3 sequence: CASSEFSSVLNTEAFF. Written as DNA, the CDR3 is TGTGCCAGCAGTGAATTCTCGTCAGTACTGAACACTGAAGCTTTCTTT.